This T cell receptor (beta chain) was identified in a study of blood T cells in healthy people across ages. Whole-study findings and limits: Significant beta diversity loss was already apparent by age 40, declining roughly linearly. PBMCs left unsorted prevented a conclusive naive versus antigen-experienced comparison.

This clonotype showed up just a few times. What it binds is unknown. There are 18 residues in the CDR3. V gave up 0 bases and J gave up 5 bases; unmatched junction bases: 11. The germline V gene has CDR1 LGHNA and CDR2 YNFKEQ. The second PCR ran about 6 to 12 cycles with a sample-barcoded 5' primer and J-beta primers. Every cDNA molecule carried a tag from a template-switch adaptor bearing 12 random nucleotides. TCRdb ran MiXCR on the 5' RACE reads and lists one entry per CDR3 protein. The table shows about 500,000 distinct CDR3 sequences, with 24% occurring only once. The study isolated at least 6.5 million PBMCs from each sample. The sample was also linked to a second study, of T cells of mothers and their children.

This receptor was identified in a boy under 18 in good health. The V gene is TRBV4-2, the J gene TRBJ2-1; the match to TRBD2 covers 9 bases. The sequencing input was blood. CDR3 nucleotide sequence: TGTGCCAGCAGCCAAGATCCCGCGAGCGGGAGGATTCACAATGAGCAGTTCTTC. Its translation: CASSQDPASGRIHNEQFF.